The next 27 T cell receptor beta chains were all read from a single sample in a study of blood T cells in healthy people across ages. For the second PCR, which ran for 7 to 11 cycles, a sample-barcoded 5' primer and a J-beta primer mix were used. TCRdb re-called the 5' RACE reads with MiXCR, one entry per CDR3 protein. The repertoire consists of over 950,000 distinct CDR3 sequences, with less than 45% occurring once and the leading ten covering around 13%. The sequencing input was blood. The receptors shown here come from a man aged 18 to 30 in good health.

This clonotype was observed a few times. At one end the junction does not follow the germline gene, possibly because of a read error. The CDR3 reads CASSLEGASNQPQHF. CDR3 DNA sequence: TGCGCCAGCAGCTTGGAAGGGGCTAGCAATCAGCCCCAGCATTTT. The V call is TRBV27, the J call TRBJ1-5, with D possibly being TRBD1 (5 bases). From germline, CDR1 is MNHEY and CDR2 SMNVEV (reference sequence). The CDR3 has 15 residues.

The J gene is TRBJ2-1, the V gene TRBV7-2; 8 bases match TRBD1. The length of the CDR3 is 14 residues. Germline V lookup: CDR1 SGHTA, CDR2 FQGNSA. J was trimmed by 1 base and V by 8 bases; bases with no gene match: 4. The CDR3 bases are TGTGCCAGCGGACAGGGCAGGTCCTACAATGAGCAGTTCTTC. This translates into CASGQGRSYNEQFF.

Only one count was recorded for this clonotype. Since a much larger clone is just one base distant, this may be a read error. The rearrangement links TRBV5-1 to TRBJ2-4; 11 positions agree with TRBD1. The J call is in doubt because the DNA end fits TRBJ2-7 better. Germline CDR1 and CDR2: SGHRS and YFSETQ. The CDR3 length is 15 residues. CDR3 sequence: CASNLLGQGVDEQYF. The CDR3 DNA reads as TGCGCCAGCAACTTGCTGGGACAGGGGGTTGACGAGCAGTACTTC.

This clonotype appeared many times. V and J are TRBV6-1 and TRBJ2-3, with TRBD1 as a possible D gene (6 bases). This CDR3 is built from 14 residues. V was pared by 3 bases and J by 2 bases, with 9 bases between. The germline gives CDR1 MNHNS, CDR2 SASEGT. The CDR3: CASSDRGDTDTQYF. The CDR3 DNA sequence: TGTGCCAGCAGTGACAGGGGTGACACAGATACGCAGTATTTT.

The chain joins TRBV4-3 to TRBJ1-2; 8 bases are shared with TRBD1. CDR3 length equals 16 residues. Per germline, CDR1 LGHNA and CDR2 YSLEER. The V and J ends lost 4 bases and 5 bases, in that order; junction bases with no gene match: 12. The CDR3 spells CASSRDSGGGGYGYTF. The CDR3 region has the DNA TGCGCCAGCAGCCGCGACTCAGGGGGCGGGGGGTATGGCTACACCTTC.

This clonotype was detected many times. The chain employs TRBV27 and TRBJ2-7; 7 nucleotides match TRBD1. Germline V gives CDR1 MNHEY, CDR2 SMNVEV (reference sequence). The CDR3 runs 14 residues. The junction had 10 bases not matched to a gene; V was cut back by 6 bases and J by 5 bases. The CDR3 bases are TGTGCCAGCAGGTTTACAGGGGTTGTCAACGAGCAGTACTTC. Protein: CASRFTGVVNEQYF.

This clonotype was detected a few times. This chain links TRBV11-1 with TRBJ2-1; possible D gene TRBD1, 5 bases. V gave up 8 bases and J gave up 5 bases, with 13 bases separating them. Germline CDR1 SGHAT, CDR2 FQDESV (reference sequence). The length of the CDR3 is 13 residues. The CDR3 DNA follows: TGTGCCAGCGGGTTTGGGGCAAACAATGAGCAGTTCTTC. Its translation is CASGFGANNEQFF.

This chain links TRBV4-2 with TRBJ2-5; D gene uncertain. Germline V CDR1 and CDR2: LGHNA, YNFKEQ. CDR3 size: 16 residues. Trimming left V 0 bases short and J 5 bases short, with 16 bases between. This chain's CDR3 is CASSQDIVYPRETQYF. CDR3 DNA: TGTGCCAGCAGCCAAGACATCGTCTACCCGAGGGAGACCCAGTACTTC.

The V call is TRBV7-6, the J call TRBJ1-1; tentative D call: TRBD1 (6 bases). Per the germline V gene, CDR1 is SGHVS and CDR2 is FNYEAQ. V lost 0 bases to trimming and J lost 1 base, with 12 bases between them. There are 16 residues in the CDR3. The CDR3 DNA sequence: TGTGCCAGCAGCTTAGCTGGGGCCAGGGGGAACACTGAAGCTTTCTTT. As protein: CASSLAGARGNTEAFF.

This clonotype was recorded at least ten times. This chain uses TRBV4-2 with TRBJ1-4; 8 positions agree with TRBD1. CDR1 is LGHNA and CDR2 is YNFKEQ in the germline V gene. This CDR3 has 17 residues. The V and J ends lost 4 bases and 5 bases, in that order; junction bases with no gene match: 12. The CDR3 coding sequence is TGTGCCAGCAGCCCCACACTCCGGAGACAGGGGAATGAAAAACTGTTTTTT. This encodes CASSPTLRRQGNEKLFF.

V is TRBV14 and J is TRBJ2-5, with 7 bases lining up with TRBD1. The better agreement between TRBJ2-4 and the DNA end casts doubt on the J call. The CDR3 contains 14 residues. In germline, CDR1 is SGHDN, CDR2 FVKESK. CDR3 DNA: TGTGCCAGCAGCCCTTTAGGGGGCTTAAACATTCAGTACTTC. Translating it yields CASSPLGGLNIQYF.

This clonotype was recorded a few times. The chain carries TRBV20-1 and TRBJ1-2; a weak D match, TRBD1 (6 bases). Germline V gene lookup returns CDR1 DFQATT and CDR2 SNEGSKA (reference sequence). The CDR3 consists of 13 residues. Trimming took off 6 bases at V and 3 bases at J, with 14 bases between the two ends. CDR3 in DNA: TGCAGTGCGTGGACAGAAAGAGACTATGGCTACACCTTC. Protein product: CSAWTERDYGYTF.

Of note for this clonotype: This may come from a read error, since a much larger clone is one base off. The V and J genes are TRBV27 and TRBJ1-2; D perhaps matches TRBD1 (6 bases). The V and J ends lost 5 bases and 6 bases respectively, with 13 bases between them. This CDR3 has 13 residues. Germline values: CDR1 MNHEY, CDR2 SMNVEV (reference sequence). CDR3 in amino acids: CASSRQEGHGYTF. CDR3 sequence (DNA): TGTGCCAGCAGTAGACAGGAAGGCCATGGCTACACCTTC.

The gene calls are TRBV12-3 or TRBV12-4 and TRBJ2-4; D is perhaps TRBD2 (7 bases). V was pared by 2 bases and J by 13 bases, with 18 bases between. The CDR3 spans 14 residues. CDR3 coding DNA: TGTGCCAGCAGTTTAAGCGGGGCAGGGGTGGAGCAGTACTTC. Protein: CASSLSGAGVEQYF.

The V call is TRBV4-1, the J call TRBJ1-4; 9 positions match TRBD1. This CDR3 has 15 amino acids. Trimming took 6 bases from V and 8 from J; bases not matched to a gene: 10. Germline V gives CDR1 MGHRA, CDR2 YSYEKL. CDR3 loop: CASSAKGQGGEKLFF. Written as DNA, the CDR3 is TGCGCCAGCAGTGCTAAGGGACAGGGAGGAGAAAAACTGTTTTTT.

In the case of this clonotype: Just one base apart from a much larger clone, this may be a read error. The rearrangement joins TRBV10-3 to TRBJ2-3; D unresolved. The CDR3 is 12 residues long. Per germline, CDR1 ENHRY and CDR2 SYGVKD. Trimming stripped 4 bases from V and 2 bases from J, with 4 bases between. The CDR3 is CAISAVTDTQYF. The CDR3 DNA follows: TGTGCCATCAGTGCGGTCACAGATACGCAGTATTTT.

This chain uses TRBV27 with TRBJ1-2, with D tentatively TRBD1 (6 bases). The CDR3 runs 14 residues. Germline V lookup: CDR1 MNHEY, CDR2 SMNVEV (reference sequence). V was cut by 4 bases and J by 8 bases, with 17 bases left in between. The CDR3 here is CASSSNDRSDGYTF. DNA of the CDR3: TGTGCCAGCAGTTCCAACGACAGGTCAGACGGCTACACCTTC.

The genes are TRBV12-5 and TRBJ1-1; D might be TRBD1 (5 bases). Trimming took 2 bases from V and 1 from J, leaving 8 bases between them. The V gene's germline CDR1 is LGHNT and CDR2 FRNRAP. The CDR3 sequence is 14 residues long. The CDR3 nucleotides read TGTGCTAGTGGTTTGTGGGGCGAGAACACTGAAGCTTTCTTT. Residues: CASGLWGENTEAFF.

A few counts support this clonotype. The rearrangement links TRBV20-1 to TRBJ1-6; D not resolved. V was cut by 0 bases and J by 8 bases, with 5 bases left in between. This CDR3 spans 12 amino acids. Germline V CDR1 and CDR2: DFQATT, SNEGSKA (reference sequence). This CDR3 reads CSARESDSPLHF. The CDR3 DNA sequence: TGCAGTGCTAGAGAGTCGGATTCACCCCTCCACTTT.

The gene calls are TRBV5-1 and TRBJ1-1; 12 nucleotides agree with TRBD1. The ends lost 2 bases at V and 1 base at J; junction bases unmatched: 3. The CDR3 consists of 16 residues. The germline V gene encodes CDR1 SGHRS and CDR2 YFSETQ. The CDR3 DNA reads as TGCGCCAGCAGCTTATCGGGACAGGGGGCGAACACTGAAGCTTTCTTT. As protein: CASSLSGQGANTEAFF.

This clonotype showed up just a few times. The chain is built from TRBV4-2 and TRBJ1-2; TRBD1 is a possible D gene (5 bases). CDR1 is LGHNA and CDR2 is YNFKEQ in the germline V gene. The CDR3 is 15 amino acids. V dropped 4 bases and J dropped 4 bases, with 16 bases sitting between them. The CDR3: CASSRDPDSFYGYTF. CDR3 coding DNA: TGTGCCAGCAGCCGAGACCCCGACAGTTTCTATGGCTACACCTTC.

This clonotype appeared a few times. This rearrangement joins TRBV3-1 to TRBJ1-2, with D possibly TRBD1 on 5 matching bases. Germline CDR1 is LGHDT and CDR2 is YNNKEL (reference sequence). V was shortened by 4 bases and J by 4 bases, with 22 bases between the two germline ends. The CDR3 contains 17 residues. The CDR3, as DNA: TGTGCCAGCAGCCGCCAAATATCCCCAGGGTTTCTCTATGGCTACACCTTC. It codes for CASSRQISPGFLYGYTF.

The chain joins TRBV7-9 to TRBJ1-1; no clear D gene. Germline V lookup: CDR1 SEHNR, CDR2 FQNEAQ (reference sequence). The CDR3 contains 10 residues. The V and J ends lost 1 base and 7 bases respectively, with 1 base between them. CDR3 DNA sequence: TGTGCCAGCAGCTTAGATGAAGCTTTCTTT. It translates to CASSLDEAFF. Using reference TRBV7-9 and TRBJ1-1 for the parts outside the CDR3, the full variable domain is DTGVSQNPRHKITKRGQNVTFRCDPISEHNRLYWYRQTLGQGPEFLTYFQNEAQLEKSRLLSDRFSAERPKGSFSTLEIQRTEQGDSAMYLCASSLDEAFFGQGTRLTVV.

J is TRBJ1-5 and V is TRBV6-1, with D tentatively TRBD1 (5 bases). The CDR3 loop spans 14 amino acids. Germline CDR1 is MNHNS and CDR2 is SASEGT. Trimming stripped 1 base from V and 6 bases from J, with 10 bases between. The chain's CDR3 is CASSEGGRGQPQHF. The CDR3 nucleotides read TGTGCCAGCAGTGAAGGGGGAAGGGGTCAGCCCCAGCATTTT.

The chain is built from TRBV3-1 and TRBJ2-3; the match to TRBD2 covers 8 bases. This CDR3 spans 15 amino acids. Trimming removed 6 bases from V and 5 bases from J; junction bases left unmatched: 10. CDR1 is LGHDT, CDR2 YNNKEL, per germline (reference sequence). The CDR3 reads CASSPLLAAQDTQYF. CDR3 DNA sequence: TGTGCCAGCAGTCCTCTACTAGCGGCGCAAGATACGCAGTATTTT.

This clonotype was seen a few times. A much larger clone lies a single base off, so this may be a read error. The chain has TRBV12-3 or TRBV12-4 and TRBJ2-2; D remains unclear. This CDR3 is built from 12 residues. V shed 8 bases and J shed 0 bases, with 4 bases lying between them. The CDR3 loop is CASGPNTGELFF. The DNA of the CDR3 is TGTGCCAGCGGCCCGAACACCGGGGAGCTGTTTTTT.

In its sample, this clonotype was seen a few times. The rearrangement joins TRBV29-1 to TRBJ1-1; 7 bases are shared with TRBD1. The V segment lost 6 bases and the J segment 6 bases; nucleotides outside the gene matches: 16. The V gene's germline CDR1 is SQVTM and CDR2 ANQGSEA. This CDR3 has 15 residues. CDR3 in DNA: TGCAGCGTCCGAACCAAGGGGGCGAAGACCCCTGAAGCTTTCTTT. It specifies CSVRTKGAKTPEAFF.